The entry that follows covers one T cell receptor beta chain sequence. What antigen it recognizes has not been identified. Base qualities were left out, and no much larger clone turns up one base away. The cohort comprised around 690 healthy bone marrow donors. Cohort members were all nominally healthy when sampled, although unrecorded immune exposures were likely present. The donor was CMV seropositive and belonged to the group of 250 to 300 seropositive cohort members. A peripheral blood sample was provided by each donor, and peripheral blood mononuclear cells were used for TCR beta sequencing. Genomic DNA extraction from the blood cell samples was performed with the Qiagen DNeasy Blood Extraction Kit. This sample stems from a study of cytomegalovirus exposure and HLA in healthy donors (dated by TCRdb to 2016 to 2017). At the level of the whole study: In an earlier analysis of about 560 of the donors, 276 Gb of sequence data and 100 million or so unique TCR beta sequences from roughly 190 million T cells were reported. Around 300 gigabases of sequencing data and tens of millions of unique TCR sequences were included in an early release covering around 650 HLA-typed donors. Of the approximately 400 genotyped donors, around 81% fell in the genetic ancestry cluster associated with self-reported Caucasian donors. The study aimed to test whether cataloging public T cell receptors could reveal signatures of past pathogen exposure. Using immunosequencing, the study profiled T cell repertoires from around 680 subjects and related those repertoires to cytomegalovirus serostatus. A separate validation cohort of roughly 130 different subjects was used in addition to the approximately 610-subject first cohort. To predict cytomegalovirus infection status, the study combined high-throughput TCR immunosequencing, statistical association of individual TCRs with disease status, and machine learning. In a later analysis, previously published TCR beta repertoires from about 640 donors were re-analyzed and high-resolution HLA genotyping was added so that TCR occurrence patterns could be studied. Rather than drawing on any new phenotypic data, the later analysis identified candidate immune exposures from TCR beta sequences and the way those sequences occurred across donors. In an earlier analysis of a few hundred of the donors, high-throughput TCR beta sequencing was used to judge whether each TCR beta V gene segment behaved as functional or pseudogenic. Donor age, sex, ethnicity and CMV serostatus were collected together with the repertoire data. In a later genetic analysis, genome-wide SNP genotypes for about 55% of the roughly 700 donors were used, and that subset was treated as a discovery cohort. Every repertoire in the discovery cohort had been generated on one and the same sequencing platform. Class I and class II HLA loci were covered by the typing at four-digit resolution. The number of donors typed differed by locus, with 629-630 for A, B, C, DRB1 and DQB1, roughly 520 for DQA1, 606 for DPA1, and approximately 470 for DPB1. Because of strong linkage in the cohort, four to six DR-DQ haplotypes were treated as single units for association and clustering. On average, over 200,000 unique TCR beta nucleotide sequences were sequenced per donor among fewer than 500 genotyped donors of the cohort, with approximately 18% of those sequences being non-productive. Here is what the overall study found, with its caveats: Because HLA typing was unavailable for some donors at each locus, only the typed subset was used in association tests. Because counts were too low, roughly 18 rarely observed V segments, including chromosome 9 orphons, were left out of the earlier analysis of 587 of the donors. A few of the identified cytomegalovirus-associated TCR beta chains were confirmed in vitro to be specific for cytomegalovirus antigens. Linkage disequilibrium might explain the correlated functional status among segregating V segments, but an unknown experimental factor could not be excluded. A later analysis reported that several top co-occurrence clusters appeared linked to parvovirus B19, influenza, CMV and Epstein-Barr virus. In a later analysis, most CMV-associated TCR beta chains were found to appear HLA-restricted, with HLA associations seemingly driven largely by CMV exposure. CMV serostatus was the only immune exposure information available for the cohort. In a later genetic analysis, fewer N-insertions in productive TCRs were reported among donors in an Asian-associated ancestry cluster than the roughly 700-donor mean. The study gave a list of 150 to 200 TCR beta chains associated with cytomegalovirus. In this cohort, only TCR beta chains were sequenced, and detectable features were limited by the absence of alpha or paired-chain data. In an earlier analysis of around 500 of the donors, most TCR beta V segments appeared in productive rearrangements about 87% or about 30% of the time, broadly matching IMGT annotations. Sequencing depth was assumed to be roughly uniform across donors in the presence/absence analyses, though that assumption may not hold. In a later analysis, 16,951 TCR beta sequences were associated with specific HLA alleles at a false discovery rate of 0.05. In a later analysis, HLA-associated TCR beta chains showed more clonal expansion and lower generation probabilities than non-associated chains that were equally common. Strong co-occurrence of HLA alleles, especially DR and DQ, made assigning TCR associations to individual alleles difficult. While some public TCRs were present in many individuals, most TCR sequences turned up only very rarely across donors. V-gene and J-gene trimming of TCR beta chains was associated with a missense DCLRE1C variant in a later genetic analysis, and the association was replicated in an independent cohort. According to a later analysis, TCR association rates differed among HLA loci, with DRB1 alleles showing the most associated TCRs and HLA-C alleles showing the fewest. A cluster of highly shared sequence variants was judged likely to represent a technical artifact of the sequencing pipeline. A further reported finding was that TCR beta sequences accurately predicted the HLA-A and HLA-B alleles for most subjects in the first cohort. It was suggested by the authors that the approach could potentially be generalized to other disease states and immunological phenotypes. The classifier was reported to diagnose cytomegalovirus status with high specificity and sensitivity in both the original and validation cohorts.

The receptor library was made with the immunoSEQ multiplex PCR assay. A mixture of 60 forward primers for TCR Vbeta segments and 13 reverse primers for TCR Jbeta segments was used in the multiplex PCR. The CDR3 region of rearranged TCR beta genes was amplified from genomic DNA by a multiplex PCR assay. On the Illumina HiSeq System, the amplified TCR beta libraries were sequenced as 87-base-pair reads. Under the source paper's analysis protocol: In a later analysis, some 80 million unique TCR beta chains were counted across the approximately 640 repertoires, and roughly 11 million of these chains were shared by at least two donors. Raw reads were error-corrected and collapsed into unique sequences with a nearest-neighbor algorithm that merged closely related sequences to remove PCR and sequencing errors. Alignment of CDR3 sequences to IMGT reference sequences was used to assign V, D and J gene segments. For a sequence to be retained, a match of at least six nucleotides to both a V gene segment and a J gene segment was required. A rearrangement counted as productive if the CDR3 had no stop codons and remained in frame with V and J, and every other rearrangement counted as non-productive. CDR3 was defined by IMGT convention, running from the second conserved V-encoded cysteine to the conserved J-encoded phenylalanine. The earlier analysis of some 600 of the donors excluded sequences that lacked an unambiguous match to a single V gene segment. An earlier analysis of 500 to 600 of the donors classified V segments as functional when productive rearrangements were above 56.7% and as segregating when the standard deviation between donors was above 5%. A statistical classification framework was built to diagnose cytomegalovirus status from the catalog of TCR beta chain sequences. V and J gene assignment, in a later analysis, came from comparing TCR nucleotide sequences with IMGT/GENE-DB human TR gene sequences. A later analysis assigned CDR3 sequences and most-parsimonious VDJ recombination scenarios with the TCRdist pipeline. In a later analysis, each TCR beta chain was defined by its CDR3 amino acid sequence together with its V-gene family, and reads lacking a unique V-gene family were excluded. A later analysis removed 450 to 600 highly shared, low-generation-probability nucleotide sequences to deal with suspected cross-contamination and a sequencing artifact. For each public chain, a later analysis derived a clonal expansion index from normalized ranks of inferred template counts within each repertoire. Generation probabilities in a later analysis came from a VDJ recombination model fitted to out-of-frame rearrangements, and those results were checked against IGoR. In a later analysis, hypergeometric tests were used to score TCR-TCR, TCR-HLA and TCR-CMV co-occurrence, with a repertoire-size bias correction applied to TCR pairs. To estimate false discovery rates, a later analysis permuted the HLA or CMV assignments 20 times. In a later analysis, co-occurring TCRs were grouped using DBSCAN, with TCRdist sequence similarity added in when clustering inside HLA-allele-positive subsets. Repertoires with fewer than 30,000 or more than 120,000 public chains were left out of co-occurrence clustering, as were about 5 repertoires with anomalous nucleotide sharing. This is the immuneACCESS table as TCRdb keeps it, with only in-frame sequences that have V and J called. A part of the clones is gone; compared with another copy, unresolved V genes explain less than half, and the rest is unexplained. The V and J calls and clone size were taken over from that table, and D and trimming were inferred from the DNA. In all, the sample holds around 130,000 clones, and 65% to 90% of those were seen once. The ten biggest clones cover 2.5% to 3.5% of the sample.

This TCR derives from a woman younger than 35 in good health and CMV-seropositive. Sequencing was carried out using PBMCs.

At the DNA level, the sequence is TGCGCCAGCAGCCACCTGGACAGGGGGCTCTACGAGCAGTACTTC. Translated, this is CASSHLDRGLYEQYF. The chain is made from TRBV4-1 and TRBJ2-7; 11 junctional bases match TRBD1. Trimming leaves V shorter by 3 bases and J shorter by 3 bases, with the junction holding 4 bases beyond the gene matches. Taken from cysteine to phenylalanine, the CDR3 has 15 residues. The DNA shown is the 45-base CDR3, in frame from base 1. CDR1 and CDR2 are read off the germline V gene as MGHRA and YSYEKL.